This T cell receptor (beta chain) was recorded in a study of CD8 T cells in ankylosing spondylitis. Via MiXCR, TCRdb re-called the 5' RACE reads, giving one row per CDR3 protein. The sample holds roughly 30,000 distinct CDR3 sequences, roughly 29% seen once. V shed 7 bases and J 3 bases; nucleotides not matched to a gene: 11. The germline V gene encodes CDR1 LNHNV and CDR2 YYDKDF (reference sequence). This CDR3 contains 15 residues. J is TRBJ2-7 and V is TRBV15; TRBD1 agrees at 8 bases. This sequence was found in a male donor with ankylosing spondylitis. Sequencing was carried out using synovial fluid, either unsorted or a sorted T cell fraction (not recorded which). The CDR3 DNA reads TGTGCCACCACATTCTCCGGACAGGGCGGCTACGAGCAGTACTTC. It codes for CATTFSGQGGYEQYF.